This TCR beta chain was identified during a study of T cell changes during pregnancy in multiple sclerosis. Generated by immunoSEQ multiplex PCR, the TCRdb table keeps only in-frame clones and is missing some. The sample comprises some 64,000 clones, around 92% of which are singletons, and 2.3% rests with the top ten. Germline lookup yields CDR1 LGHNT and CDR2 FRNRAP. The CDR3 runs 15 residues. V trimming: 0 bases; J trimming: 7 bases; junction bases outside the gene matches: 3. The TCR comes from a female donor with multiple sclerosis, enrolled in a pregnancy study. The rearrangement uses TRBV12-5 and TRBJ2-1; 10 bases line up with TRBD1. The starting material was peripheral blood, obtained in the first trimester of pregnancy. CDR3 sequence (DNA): TGTGCTAGTGGTTTGGTTGGACAGGGGGTGAATGAGCAGTTCTTC. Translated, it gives CASGLVGQGVNEQFF.